The present T cell receptor (beta chain) was sequenced within a study of control samples from healthy donors and cancer patients. Measured with immunoSEQ multiplex PCR; TCRdb has only the in-frame clones, and not every one. The table shows under 450,000 clones, with more than 80% occurring only once. The junction had 9 bases not matched to a gene; V was cut back by 5 bases and J by 2 bases. Germline V lookup: CDR1 SGHAT, CDR2 FQNNGV. This CDR3 is built from 16 residues. The sample comprised PBMCs. This chain connects TRBV11-2 to TRBJ2-3, with TRBD2 matching 8 bases. This TCR was recovered from a man aged 35 to 55 with head and neck cancer. CDR3 amino acids: CASSRLWRGVTDTQYF. The CDR3 DNA reads as TGTGCCAGCAGCCGCCTCTGGCGGGGGGTCACAGATACGCAGTATTTT.